Below are 7 T cell receptor beta chains sequenced from a single sample in a study of T cells in Graves' hyperthyroidism and ophthalmopathy. It was RNA transcripts that yielded the amplified TCR beta CDR3 regions. With the HTBI primer set, the TCR CDR3 went through a first round of RT-PCR. TCRdb reanalysed the multiplex PCR reads using MiXCR and keeps one entry per CDR3 protein. The table shows about 25,000 distinct CDR3 sequences, with about half occurring only once. Material: blood. These receptors all stem from a woman between 40 and 55 years old with Graves' hyperthyroidism that later progressed to Graves' ophthalmopathy.

In its sample, this clonotype was seen many times. V and J are TRBV12-3 or TRBV12-4 and TRBJ2-3, with TRBD1 matching 7 bases. The length of the CDR3 is 12 residues. The V segment lost 6 bases and the J segment 14 bases; nucleotides outside the gene matches: 11. The CDR3 DNA is TGTGCCAGCAGCCCTCTTCGACAGGGACCGTATTTT. Translating it yields CASSPLRQGPYF.

V usage is TRBV9 and J usage is TRBJ2-4; maybe TRBD2 (6 bases). The V gene's germline CDR1 is SGDLS and CDR2 YYNGEE. The CDR3 contains 16 residues. Trimming cost V 0 bases and J 8 bases, with 18 bases left between them. The CDR3: CASSVDLRGGRDIQYF. The CDR3 region has the DNA TGTGCCAGCAGCGTAGACCTACGCGGAGGGCGGGACATTCAGTACTTC.

This clonotype was seen repeatedly, ten times or more. V and J are TRBV7-9 and TRBJ2-2, with unresolved D. The V end was cut by 5 bases, the J end by 7 bases, with 11 bases between. CDR1 SEHNR and CDR2 FQNEAQ come from the germline V gene (reference sequence). The length of the CDR3 is 13 residues. CDR3 region: CASSTRPHGELFF. The CDR3 region has the DNA TGTGCCAGCAGCACACGACCCCACGGGGAGCTGTTTTTT. Full variable domain (missing parts from reference TRBV7-9 and TRBJ2-2): DTGVSQNPRHKITKRGQNVTFRCDPISEHNRLYWYRQTLGQGPEFLTYFQNEAQLEKSRLLSDRFSAERPKGSFSTLEIQRTEQGDSAMYLCASSTRPHGELFFGEGSRLTVL.

On this clonotype itself: The junction shows a germline mismatch at one end, possibly a read error. J is TRBJ2-1 and V is TRBV20-1; D ambiguous. Looked up from germline, CDR1 is DFQATT and CDR2 is SNEGSKA (reference sequence). The CDR3 is 12 amino acids. The CDR3 sequence is CSARRGPNGQFF. The CDR3 nucleotides read TGCAGTGCTAGGCGCGGCCCCAATGGGCAGTTCTTC.

This clonotype was seen a handful of times. The genes are TRBV20-1 and TRBJ2-1; D ambiguous. V lost 6 bases and J 3 bases, leaving 9 bases between the germline ends. CDR1 is DFQATT and CDR2 is SNEGSKA in the germline V gene (reference sequence). The CDR3 has 12 amino acids. The CDR3 DNA is TGCAGTGCCCTCACCCGCTACAATGAGCAGTTCTTC. Translation gives CSALTRYNEQFF.

This clonotype was recorded once. The V and J genes are TRBV5-1 and TRBJ2-5; D is uncertain. The V and J ends lost 2 bases and 2 bases respectively, with 13 bases between them. The CDR3 sequence is 15 residues long. Germline values: CDR1 SGHRS, CDR2 YFSETQ. Here the CDR3 DNA reads TGCGCCAGCAGCTTCACCCTTAACGGGCAAGAGACCCAGTACTTC. This translates into CASSFTLNGQETQYF. Variable domain in full (rest from reference TRBV5-1 and TRBJ2-5): KAGVTQTPRYLIKTRGQQVTLSCSPISGHRSVSWYQQTPGQGLQFLFEYFSETQRNKGNFPGRFSGRQFSNSRSEMNVSTLELGDSALYLCASSFTLNGQETQYFGPGTRLLVL.

This clonotype is medium-sized by share. V and J are TRBV20-1 and TRBJ2-7; D is unresolved. The CDR3 is 12 amino acids. V gave up 6 bases and J gave up 2 bases, with 11 bases separating them. Germline CDR1 is DFQATT and CDR2 is SNEGSKA (reference sequence). The CDR3 here is CSAQESAYEQYF. For the CDR3, the DNA is TGCAGTGCGCAAGAGTCCGCCTACGAGCAGTACTTC.